The 17 T cell receptor beta chains given below trace back to one sample, sequenced in a study of siplizumab effects on memory and regulatory T cells. TCRdb's copy holds only in-frame clones and misses some; the assay was immunoSEQ multiplex PCR. In the table there are 95,000 to 100,000 clones, around 90% of which are singletons. Sequenced input: non-Treg CD4+ T cells sorted from blood. These TCRs come from a human donor in good health.

Notes on this clone: An end of the junction differs from the germline gene, which may be a read error. The CDR3 DNA is TGTGGCAGCCGAACTAGGGGTTCTGGGGCCAACGTCCTGACTTTC. It codes for CGSRTRGSGANVLTF. V is TRBV5-8 and J is TRBJ2-6; D may be TRBD1 or TRBD2 (5 bases each). CDR1 SGHTS and CDR2 YDEGEE come from the germline V gene. CDR3 length: 15 residues.

This chain connects TRBV30 to TRBJ2-1, with 9 bases fitting TRBD1. This CDR3 has 15 amino acids. Germline values: CDR1 GTSNPN, CDR2 SVGIG (reference sequence). Trimming took 3 bases from V and 2 from J; bases not matched to a gene: 5. The CDR3, as DNA: TGTGCCTGGAGCGGAAGGACAGGGGCCTACAATGAGCAGTTCTTC. This gives the protein CAWSGRTGAYNEQFF.

This chain joins TRBV2 and TRBJ2-3; 7 positions match TRBD1. From germline, CDR1 is SNHLY and CDR2 FYNNEI. Losses at the gene ends were 0 bases for V and 8 bases for J; bases not matched to a gene: 5. This CDR3 contains 14 residues. The CDR3 DNA reads TGTGCCAGCAGTGAAGCGAGGGGGCGGCTTACGCAGTATTTT. This gives the protein CASSEARGRLTQYF.

The chain has TRBV7-3 and TRBJ1-1; D remains ambiguous. V was cut by 5 bases and J by 1 base, with 8 bases left in between. The CDR3 sequence is 13 residues long. The germline CDR1 and CDR2 sequences are SGHTA and FQGTGA. The CDR3 reads CASSLQANTEAFF. The CDR3 DNA reads as TGTGCCAGCAGCCTTCAGGCGAACACTGAAGCTTTCTTT.

The CDR3 spells CASSLSGGASTDTQYF. The CDR3 DNA follows: TGTGCCAGCAGCTTAAGTGGTGGGGCTAGCACAGATACGCAGTATTTT. This chain joins TRBV7-9 and TRBJ2-3; D is possibly TRBD1 (5 bases). Trimming removed 2 bases at V and 0 bases at J, with 12 bases between. This CDR3 comprises 16 residues. Germline V gene data show CDR1 as SEHNR and CDR2 as FQNEAQ (reference sequence).

The rearrangement uses TRBV15 and TRBJ1-2, with D perhaps TRBD1 (5 bases). Per germline, CDR1 LNHNV and CDR2 YYDKDF (reference sequence). The CDR3 is 14 amino acids. V was clipped by 0 bases and J by 5 bases, with 10 bases between them. The CDR3 bases are TGTGCCACCAGCAGAGACCCAGGGCTTTATGGCTACACCTTC. It codes for CATSRDPGLYGYTF.

This chain uses TRBV6-1 with TRBJ1-1; a possible D gene is TRBD1 (5 bases). V lost 5 bases to trimming and J lost 1 base, with 14 bases between them. CDR1 and CDR2 from the germline V gene are MNHNS and SASEGT. This CDR3 region has 15 residues. The CDR3 sequence: CASSPVVTGNTEAFF. The CDR3, as DNA: TGTGCCAGCAGTCCAGTCGTAACAGGGAACACTGAAGCTTTCTTT.

This chain joins TRBV6-5 and TRBJ2-3; D uncertain. Germline values: CDR1 MNHEY, CDR2 SVGAGI. With 5 bases removed from V and 2 bases from J, the gap between germline ends came to 2 bases. This CDR3 is 11 amino acids long. This CDR3 is CASSNTDTQYF. CDR3 coding DNA: TGTGCCAGCAGTAACACAGATACGCAGTATTTT.

V is TRBV7-9 and J is TRBJ2-2; 11 nucleotides match TRBD2. This CDR3 region has 16 residues. Germline V gene data show CDR1 as SEHNR and CDR2 as FQNEAQ (reference sequence). The V and J ends lost 3 bases and 6 bases, in that order; junction bases with no gene match: 6. The CDR3 nucleotides read TGTGCCAGCAGCTTCCAGACTAGCGGGATTTCCGGGGAGCTGTTTTTT. Its protein product is CASSFQTSGISGELFF.

The chain uses TRBV28 and TRBJ1-2; 8 nucleotides line up with TRBD1. The CDR3 loop spans 14 amino acids. The V gene's germline CDR1 is MDHEN and CDR2 SYDVKM. The V and J ends lost 8 bases and 5 bases, in that order; junction bases with no gene match: 10. CDR3 nucleotides: TGTGCCAGCGGGGGACCCGGGACAGGATATGGCTACACCTTC. This gives the protein CASGGPGTGYGYTF.

Regarding this clone: At one end the junction does not follow the germline gene, possibly because of a read error. The chain joins TRBV5-4 to TRBJ2-5; TRBD1 agrees at 8 bases. The CDR3 extends over 13 amino acids. Germline CDR1 SGHNT, CDR2 YYREEE (reference sequence). The DNA of the CDR3 is TGTGCCAGCAGCTTCGACAGGGGAGAGGCCCAGTACTTC. Its translation: CASSFDRGEAQYF.

The chain is built from TRBV28 and TRBJ2-7; D perhaps matches TRBD1 (5 bases). Trimming removed 5 bases at V and 0 bases at J, with 11 bases between. The length of the CDR3 is 14 residues. Germline CDR1 reads MDHEN; CDR2 reads SYDVKM. The CDR3 bases are TGTGCCAGCAGTCGGGCAGGGCCCTCCTACGAGCAGTACTTC. This encodes CASSRAGPSYEQYF.

V usage is TRBV14 and J usage is TRBJ2-7; perhaps TRBD1 as D (6 bases). The ends were cut back, 4 bases at V and 4 bases at J, with 11 bases in the middle. This CDR3 has 13 amino acids. Per the germline V gene, CDR1 is SGHDN and CDR2 is FVKESK. This chain's CDR3 is CASSPHGQYEQYF. The CDR3 DNA reads TGTGCCAGCAGCCCTCATGGACAGTACGAGCAGTACTTC.

The chain recombines TRBV5-1 with TRBJ2-1; D remains unclear. Trimming pared 0 bases from V and 5 bases from J, leaving 6 bases between. The germline V gene has CDR1 SGHRS and CDR2 YFSETQ. The length of the CDR3 is 13 residues. This chain's CDR3 is CASSLGTDNEQFF. CDR3 DNA: TGCGCCAGCAGCTTGGGGACCGACAATGAGCAGTTCTTC. The full variable domain, its missing parts supplied by reference TRBV5-1 and TRBJ2-1, is KAGVTQTPRYLIKTRGQQVTLSCSPISGHRSVSWYQQTPGQGLQFLFEYFSETQRNKGNFPGRFSGRQFSNSRSEMNVSTLELGDSALYLCASSLGTDNEQFFGPGTRLTVL.

The chain links TRBV19 to TRBJ1-5, with no clear D. Germline values: CDR1 LNHDA, CDR2 SQIVND (reference sequence). The CDR3 loop spans 12 amino acids. V was clipped by 5 bases and J by 4 bases, with 6 bases between them. CDR3 loop: CASSVGNQPQHF. CDR3 nucleotides: TGTGCCAGTAGTGTGGGTAATCAGCCCCAGCATTTT. The full variable domain, with the rest looked up from reference TRBV19 and TRBJ1-5, is DGGITQSPKYLFRKEGQNVTLSCEQNLNHDAMYWYRQDPGQGLRLIYYSQIVNDFQKGDIAEGYSVSREKKESFPLTVTSAQKNPTAFYLCASSVGNQPQHFGDGTRLSIL.

The chain joins TRBV6-1 to TRBJ1-1; 7 bases are a match to TRBD1. The CDR3 loop spans 13 amino acids. J was trimmed by 4 bases and V by 6 bases; bases with no gene match: 5. Germline assignment: CDR1 MNHNS and CDR2 SASEGT. The CDR3 sequence is CASSRQGFTEAFF. The CDR3 DNA follows: TGTGCCAGCAGCCGACAGGGTTTCACTGAAGCTTTCTTT.

This sequence joins TRBV4-3 and TRBJ1-1; the D gene is possibly TRBD1 (5 bases). The CDR3 extends over 12 amino acids. Trimming took off 3 bases at V and 10 bases at J, with 12 bases between the two ends. Germline V gene lookup returns CDR1 LGHNA and CDR2 YSLEER. The CDR3 nucleotides read TGCGCCAGCAGCCAGGGGGATGGGGGAGCTTTCTTT. Its translation: CASSQGDGGAFF.